This T cell receptor beta chain is drawn from a study of OX40 agonist ivuxolimab in advanced cancers. Study as a whole: The patients got ivuxolimab, which is an agonistic anti-OX40 (CD134) antibody. Dose-escalation subjects each had hepatocellular carcinoma, melanoma, renal cell or head and neck cancer. From roughly 20 to 85 years was the age range, with a mean of 60 years, and around 84% were male. Regarding the study as a whole: CD4+ T cells averaged fewer expanded clones than CD8+ T cells.

The assay was immunoSEQ multiplex PCR, and TCRdb's table has in-frame clones only and misses some. This sample has tens of thousands of clones; around 91% occur once, and the top ten carry over 0.35%. To note about this clone: Its antigen is unidentified.

The CDR3 runs to 16 residues. Germline CDR1 is SGHRS and CDR2 is YFSETQ. Unmatched junction bases numbered 7, after V lost 2 bases and J lost 4 bases. The sequence derives from an adult with an advanced solid tumor such as melanoma, head and neck, liver or kidney cancer. The material was CD4+ or CD8+ T cells sorted from blood, obtained in a trial of the OX40 agonist ivuxolimab. The chain employs TRBV5-1 and TRBJ1-4; TRBD1 aligns across 8 bases. In nucleotides, the CDR3 is TGCGCCAGCAGCTTCCTGGGGACAGGAAATAATGAAAAACTGTTTTTT. This sequence encodes CASSFLGTGNNEKLFF.